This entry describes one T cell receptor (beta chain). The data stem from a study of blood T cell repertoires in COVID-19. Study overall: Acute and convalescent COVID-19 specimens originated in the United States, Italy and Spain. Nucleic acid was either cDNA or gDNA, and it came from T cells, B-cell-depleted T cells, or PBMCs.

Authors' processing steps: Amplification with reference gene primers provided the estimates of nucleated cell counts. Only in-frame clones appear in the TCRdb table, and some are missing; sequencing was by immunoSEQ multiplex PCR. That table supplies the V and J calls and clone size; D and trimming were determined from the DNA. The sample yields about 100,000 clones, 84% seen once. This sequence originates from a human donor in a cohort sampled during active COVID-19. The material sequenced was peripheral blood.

Here the CDR3 reads CASSPPGLNQPQHF. The DNA for the CDR3 is TGTGCCAGCAGCCCCCCCGGGTTAAATCAGCCCCAGCATTTT. The rearrangement uses TRBV7-2 and TRBJ1-5, with no clear D. CDR3 size: 14 residues. Germline CDR1 is SGHTA and CDR2 is FQGNSA. Trimming removed 5 bases at V and 4 bases at J, with 12 bases between.